What follows are 11 T cell receptor beta chains derived from one specimen sequenced in a study of shared clonotypes between healthy human individuals (dated by TCRdb to 2018 to 2020). Libraries were constructed by the immunoSEQ multiplex PCR assay. Entries here come from immuneACCESS through TCRdb and include only in-frame sequences with V and J called. Some clones fail to appear in such tables; in the studies checked, an unresolved V gene covers under half of the shortfall, and the cause of the remainder is unknown. This sample is represented by around 600,000 clones; 95% to 98% of them were singletons. Around 0.057% of the sample comes from the top ten. Material: naive CD4+ T cells sorted from blood. Sample cell subset or site, as interpreted from the label and publication: CD45RA+ positively selected. The receptors stem from a woman in her twenties or thirties in good health.

V is TRBV14 and J is TRBJ1-1; D gene unclear. Trimming removed 5 bases from V and 0 bases from J, with 7 bases in between. Germline V gene lookup returns CDR1 SGHDN and CDR2 FVKESK. The CDR3 loop spans 13 amino acids. CDR3 sequence (DNA): TGTGCCAGCAGCAGGGAATTGAACACTGAAGCTTTCTTT. Encoded protein: CASSRELNTEAFF. The variable domain in full, with the rest retrieved from reference TRBV14 and TRBJ1-1, is EAGVTQFPSHSVIEKGQTVTLRCDPISGHDNLYWYRRVMGKEIKFLLHFVKESKQDESGMPNNRFLAERTGGTYSTLKVQPAELEDSGVYFCASSRELNTEAFFGQGTRLTVV.

This clone was recorded once. The chain links TRBV5-1 to TRBJ1-2; D possibly corresponds to TRBD1 (5 bases). CDR3 length: 15 residues. Between the trimmed V and J ends, which lost 7 bases and 5 bases, there was a span of 21 bases. Germline V gene sequence: CDR1 SGHRS, CDR2 YFSETQ. The CDR3 reads CASRWGSIVGYGYTF. The CDR3 coding sequence is TGCGCCAGCCGTTGGGGGAGCATTGTGGGATATGGCTACACCTTC.

The chain couples TRBV5-8 to TRBJ1-5; D remains unclear. The V gene lost 2 bases and the J gene lost 5 bases, with 8 bases spanning the gap. This CDR3 has 13 amino acids. The germline V gene encodes CDR1 SGHTS and CDR2 YDEGEE. CDR3 in amino acids: CASSLVLDQPQHF. The CDR3 DNA reads as TGTGCCAGCAGCTTAGTTTTGGATCAGCCCCAGCATTTT.

V usage is TRBV28 and J usage is TRBJ1-5; D is unresolved. The CDR3 loop spans 14 amino acids. V lost 4 bases and J 5 bases, leaving 12 bases between the germline ends. Germline CDR1 is MDHEN and CDR2 is SYDVKM. CDR3 residues: CASSSRGMYQPQHF. The CDR3 coding sequence is TGTGCCAGCAGTTCGAGAGGAATGTATCAGCCCCAGCATTTT.

This chain joins TRBV14 and TRBJ2-1; TRBD2 matches at 10 bases. V shed 0 bases, J shed 2 bases, and the junction held 4 bases outside the gene matches. The CDR3 extends over 17 amino acids. Per the germline V gene, CDR1 is SGHDN and CDR2 is FVKESK. The CDR3: CASSQDQGLATYNEQFF. CDR3 DNA: TGTGCCAGCAGCCAAGATCAGGGACTAGCGACCTACAATGAGCAGTTCTTC.

The V call is TRBV11-1, the J call TRBJ2-5; the D is unclear. The end of the DNA fits TRBJ2-7 better, so the J call may be wrong. The length of the CDR3 is 11 residues. Germline assignment: CDR1 SGHAT and CDR2 FQDESV (reference sequence). CDR3 amino acids: CASSLHYEQYF. In DNA, the CDR3 is TGTGCCAGCAGCTTACACTACGAGCAGTACTTC.

This chain connects TRBV13 to TRBJ2-5; 10 bases match TRBD2. The J call is in doubt because the DNA end fits TRBJ2-7 better. The CDR3 is made up of 15 amino acids. From germline, CDR1 is PRHDT and CDR2 FYEKMQ (reference sequence). CDR3 DNA sequence: TGTGCCAGCAGCCTATGGACTAGCGGCTCCTACGAGCAGTACTTC. It encodes CASSLWTSGSYEQYF.

The rearrangement links TRBV7-9 to TRBJ2-5; maybe TRBD2 (6 bases). The end of the DNA aligns better with TRBJ2-7, so the J call may be wrong. CDR1 and CDR2 (germline): SEHNR, FQNEAQ (reference sequence). This CDR3 is 15 amino acids long. The chain's CDR3 is CASSLVLGGNYEQYF. The CDR3 DNA is TGTGCCAGCAGCTTAGTCCTGGGGGGAAACTACGAGCAGTACTTC.

The chain couples TRBV10-3 to TRBJ2-1, with TRBD2 matching over 9 bases. V lost 6 bases and J lost 5; bases outside the gene matches: 2. Per germline, CDR1 ENHRY and CDR2 SYGVKD. The CDR3 is made up of 13 amino acids. CDR3 residues: CAIRAGGNNEQFF. CDR3 in DNA: TGTGCCATCAGGGCGGGAGGGAACAATGAGCAGTTCTTC.

The V and J genes are TRBV15 and TRBJ2-6; no reliable D call. The germline V gene encodes CDR1 LNHNV and CDR2 YYDKDF (reference sequence). The V end was cut by 1 base, the J end by 2 bases, with 12 bases between. The CDR3 totals 17 residues. The CDR3: CATSRVFGAAGANVLTF. CDR3 sequence (DNA): TGTGCCACCAGCAGAGTCTTCGGCGCGGCTGGGGCCAACGTCCTGACTTTC.

Points on this clone: This specimen includes other DNA sequences encoding the same CDR3. The J gene is TRBJ2-1, the V gene TRBV9; 9 bases fit TRBD2. Germline CDR1 reads SGDLS; CDR2 reads YYNGEE. V was clipped by 0 bases and J by 4 bases; unmatched bases: 2. This CDR3 has 15 residues. CDR3 DNA sequence: TGTGCCAGCAGCGTAGCTAGCGGGACTTACAATGAGCAGTTCTTC. Translating gives CASSVASGTYNEQFF.